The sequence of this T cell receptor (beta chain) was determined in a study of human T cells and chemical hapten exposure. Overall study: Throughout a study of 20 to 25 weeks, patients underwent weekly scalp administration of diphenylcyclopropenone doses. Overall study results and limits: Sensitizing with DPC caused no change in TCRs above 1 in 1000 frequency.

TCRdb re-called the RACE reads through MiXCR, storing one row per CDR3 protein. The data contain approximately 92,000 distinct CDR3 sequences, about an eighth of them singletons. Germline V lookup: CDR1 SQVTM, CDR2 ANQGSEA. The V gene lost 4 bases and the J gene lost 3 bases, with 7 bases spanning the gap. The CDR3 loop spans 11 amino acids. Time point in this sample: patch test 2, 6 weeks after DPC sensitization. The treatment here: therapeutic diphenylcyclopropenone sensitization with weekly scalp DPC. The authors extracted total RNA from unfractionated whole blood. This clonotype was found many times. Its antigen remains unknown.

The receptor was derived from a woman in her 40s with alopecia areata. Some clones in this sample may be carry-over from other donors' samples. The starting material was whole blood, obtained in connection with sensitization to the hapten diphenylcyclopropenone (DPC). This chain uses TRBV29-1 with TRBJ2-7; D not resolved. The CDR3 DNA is TGCAGCGTTGTGTCCGACTACGAGCAGTACTTC. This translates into CSVVSDYEQYF.